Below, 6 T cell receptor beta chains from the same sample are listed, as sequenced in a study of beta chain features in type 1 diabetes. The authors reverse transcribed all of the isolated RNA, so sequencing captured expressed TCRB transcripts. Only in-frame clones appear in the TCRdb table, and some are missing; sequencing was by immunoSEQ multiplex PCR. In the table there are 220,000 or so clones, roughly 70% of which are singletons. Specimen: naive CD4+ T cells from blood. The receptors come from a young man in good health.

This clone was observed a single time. The CDR3 is CASSFRADTYEQYF. The CDR3 region has the DNA TGTGCCAGCAGCTTCAGGGCTGACACCTACGAGCAGTACTTC. V and J are TRBV7-9 and TRBJ2-7; TRBD1 might be the D (5 bases). Germline CDR1 reads SEHNR; CDR2 reads FQNEAQ (reference sequence). The CDR3 has 14 amino acids. Trimming removed 3 bases from V and 2 bases from J, with 11 bases in between.

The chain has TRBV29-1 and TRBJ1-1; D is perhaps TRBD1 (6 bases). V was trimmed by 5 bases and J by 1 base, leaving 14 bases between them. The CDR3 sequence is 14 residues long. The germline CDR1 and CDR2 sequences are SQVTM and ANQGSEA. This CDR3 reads CSVLDRTKNTEAFF. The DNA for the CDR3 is TGCAGCGTTCTGGACAGAACTAAGAACACTGAAGCTTTCTTT.

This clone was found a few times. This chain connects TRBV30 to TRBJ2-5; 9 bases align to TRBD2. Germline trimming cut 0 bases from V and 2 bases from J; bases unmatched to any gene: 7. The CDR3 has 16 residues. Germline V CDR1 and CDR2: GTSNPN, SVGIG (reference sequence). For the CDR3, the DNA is TGTGCCTGGAGTGTCCCCAGACTAGCGGCGCAAGAGACCCAGTACTTC. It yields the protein CAWSVPRLAAQETQYF.

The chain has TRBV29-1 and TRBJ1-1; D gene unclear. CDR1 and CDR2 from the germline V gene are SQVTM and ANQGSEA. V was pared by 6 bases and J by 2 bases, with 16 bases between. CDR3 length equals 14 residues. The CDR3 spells CSVRPRASNTEAFF. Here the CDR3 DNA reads TGCAGCGTCCGCCCGCGGGCTAGTAACACTGAAGCTTTCTTT.

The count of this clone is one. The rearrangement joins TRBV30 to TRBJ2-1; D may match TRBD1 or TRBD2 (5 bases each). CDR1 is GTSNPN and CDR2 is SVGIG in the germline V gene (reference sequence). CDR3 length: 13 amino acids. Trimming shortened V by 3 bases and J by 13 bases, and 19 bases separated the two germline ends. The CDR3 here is CAWRNDSWGKQFF. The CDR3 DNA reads TGTGCCTGGAGGAATGACAGTTGGGGGAAACAGTTCTTC.

Here the CDR3 reads CAWSVQGPYGYTF. The CDR3 coding sequence is TGTGCCTGGAGTGTTCAGGGACCCTATGGCTACACCTTC. The chain employs TRBV30 and TRBJ1-2; D is perhaps TRBD1 (5 bases). The CDR3 extends over 13 amino acids. V lost 0 bases to trimming and J lost 4 bases, with 9 bases between them. CDR1 and CDR2 from the germline V gene are GTSNPN and SVGIG (reference sequence).